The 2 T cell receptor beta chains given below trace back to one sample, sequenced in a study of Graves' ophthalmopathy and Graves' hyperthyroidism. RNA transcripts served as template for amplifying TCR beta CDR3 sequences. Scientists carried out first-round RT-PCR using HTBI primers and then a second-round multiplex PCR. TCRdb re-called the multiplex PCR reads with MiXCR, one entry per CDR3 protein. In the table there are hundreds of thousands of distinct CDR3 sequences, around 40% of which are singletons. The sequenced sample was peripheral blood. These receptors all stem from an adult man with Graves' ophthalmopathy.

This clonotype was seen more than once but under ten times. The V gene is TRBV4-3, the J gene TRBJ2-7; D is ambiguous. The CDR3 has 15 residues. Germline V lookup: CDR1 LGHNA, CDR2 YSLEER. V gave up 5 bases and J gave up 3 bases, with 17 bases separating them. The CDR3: CASSSLPLGDYEQYF. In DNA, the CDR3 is TGCGCCAGCAGCTCCCTCCCCCTTGGTGACTACGAGCAGTACTTC.

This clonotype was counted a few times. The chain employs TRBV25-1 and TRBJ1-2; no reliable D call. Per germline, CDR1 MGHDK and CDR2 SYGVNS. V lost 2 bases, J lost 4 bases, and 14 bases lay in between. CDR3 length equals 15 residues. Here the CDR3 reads CASSEGRPGIYGYTF. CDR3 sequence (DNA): TGTGCCAGCAGTGAAGGCCGGCCGGGAATCTATGGCTACACCTTC.